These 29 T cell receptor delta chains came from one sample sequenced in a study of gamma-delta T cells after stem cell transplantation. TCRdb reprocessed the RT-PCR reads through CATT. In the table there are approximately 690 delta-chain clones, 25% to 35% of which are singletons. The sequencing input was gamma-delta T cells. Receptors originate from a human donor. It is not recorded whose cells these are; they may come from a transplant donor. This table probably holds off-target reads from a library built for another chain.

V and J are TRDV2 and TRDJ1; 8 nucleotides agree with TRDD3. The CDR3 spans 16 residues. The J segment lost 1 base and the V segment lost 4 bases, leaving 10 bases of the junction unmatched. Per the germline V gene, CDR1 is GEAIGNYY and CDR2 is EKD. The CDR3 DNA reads TGTGCCTGTGATCACATAGCTGGGGGAACCACCGATAAACTCATCTTT. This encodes CACDHIAGGTTDKLIF.

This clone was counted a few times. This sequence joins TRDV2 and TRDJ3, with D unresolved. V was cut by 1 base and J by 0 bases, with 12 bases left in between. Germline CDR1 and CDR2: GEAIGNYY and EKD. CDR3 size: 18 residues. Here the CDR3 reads CACDTPTSSSWDTRQMFF. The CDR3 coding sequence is TGTGCCTGTGACACTCCGACTAGCAGCTCCTGGGACACCCGACAGATGTTTTTC.

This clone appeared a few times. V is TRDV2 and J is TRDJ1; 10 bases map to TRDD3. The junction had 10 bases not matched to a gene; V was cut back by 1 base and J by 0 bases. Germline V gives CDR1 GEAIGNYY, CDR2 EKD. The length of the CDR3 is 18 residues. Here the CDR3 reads CACDTLVLGDPHTDKLIF. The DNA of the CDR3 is TGTGCCTGTGACACTCTAGTACTGGGGGATCCTCACACCGATAAACTCATCTTT.

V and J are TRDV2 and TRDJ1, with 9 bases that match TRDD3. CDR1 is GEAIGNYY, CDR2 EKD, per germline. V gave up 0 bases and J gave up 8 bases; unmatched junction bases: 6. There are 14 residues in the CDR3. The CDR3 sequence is CACDTITGGPKLIF. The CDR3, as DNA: TGTGCCTGTGACACCATTACTGGGGGACCGAAACTCATCTTT.

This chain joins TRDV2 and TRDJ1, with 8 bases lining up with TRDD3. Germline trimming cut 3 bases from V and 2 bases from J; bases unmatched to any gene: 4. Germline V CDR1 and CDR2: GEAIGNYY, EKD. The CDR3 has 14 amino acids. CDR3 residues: CACDPLGDTDKLIF. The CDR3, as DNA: TGTGCCTGTGACCCGTTGGGGGATACCGATAAACTCATCTTT.

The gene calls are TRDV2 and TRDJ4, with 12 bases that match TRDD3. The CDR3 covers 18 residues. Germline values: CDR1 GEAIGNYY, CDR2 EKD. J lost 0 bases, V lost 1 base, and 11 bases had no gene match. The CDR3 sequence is CACDTAAAGGYEARPLIF. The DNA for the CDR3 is TGTGCCTGTGACACTGCGGCCGCTGGGGGATACGAGGCCAGACCCCTGATCTTT.

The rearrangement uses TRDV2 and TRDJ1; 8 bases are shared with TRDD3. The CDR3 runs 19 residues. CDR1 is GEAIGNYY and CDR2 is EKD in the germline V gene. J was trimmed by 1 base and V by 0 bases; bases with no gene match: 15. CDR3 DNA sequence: TGTGCCTGTGACACCTTGACACCTGTACTGGGGGCTGGCACCGATAAACTCATCTTT. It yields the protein CACDTLTPVLGAGTDKLIF.

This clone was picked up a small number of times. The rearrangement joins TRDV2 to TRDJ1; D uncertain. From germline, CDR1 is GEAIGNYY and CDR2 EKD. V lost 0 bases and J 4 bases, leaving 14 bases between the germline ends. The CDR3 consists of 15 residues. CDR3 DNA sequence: TGTGCCTGTGACACCGTGGCGCAAACCTTCGATAAACTCATCTTT. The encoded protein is CACDTVAQTFDKLIF.

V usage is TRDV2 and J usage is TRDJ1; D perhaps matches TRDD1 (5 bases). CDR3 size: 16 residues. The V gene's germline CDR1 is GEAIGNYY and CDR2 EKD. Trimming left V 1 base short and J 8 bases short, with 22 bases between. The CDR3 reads CACDTLAGDSTGKLIF. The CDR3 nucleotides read TGTGCCTGTGACACGCTCGCGGGAGATAGTACGGGGAAACTCATCTTT.

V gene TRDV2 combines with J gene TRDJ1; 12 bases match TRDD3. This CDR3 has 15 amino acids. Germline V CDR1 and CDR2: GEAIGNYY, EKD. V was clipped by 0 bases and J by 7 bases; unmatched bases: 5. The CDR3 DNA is TGTGCCTGTGACACCCTGGGGGATACGGAGCTTAAACTCATCTTT. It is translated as CACDTLGDTELKLIF.

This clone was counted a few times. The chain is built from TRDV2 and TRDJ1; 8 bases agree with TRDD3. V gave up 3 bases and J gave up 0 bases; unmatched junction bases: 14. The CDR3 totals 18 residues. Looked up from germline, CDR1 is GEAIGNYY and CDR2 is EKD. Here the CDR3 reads CACDGVLGETRYTDKLIF. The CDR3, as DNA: TGTGCCTGTGACGGTGTGCTGGGGGAGACTAGGTACACCGATAAACTCATCTTT.

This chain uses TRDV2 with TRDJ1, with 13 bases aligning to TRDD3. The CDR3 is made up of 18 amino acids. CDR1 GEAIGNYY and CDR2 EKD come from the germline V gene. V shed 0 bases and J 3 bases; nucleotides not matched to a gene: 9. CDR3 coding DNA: TGTGCCTGTGACACCGTATCGACTGGGGGATACGCCCCCGATAAACTCATCTTT. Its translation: CACDTVSTGGYAPDKLIF.

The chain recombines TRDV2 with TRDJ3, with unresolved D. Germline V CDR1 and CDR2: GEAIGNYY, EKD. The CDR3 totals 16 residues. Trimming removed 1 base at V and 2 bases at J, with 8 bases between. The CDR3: CACDTMGTWDTRQMFF. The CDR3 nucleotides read TGTGCCTGTGACACGATGGGCACCTGGGACACCCGACAGATGTTTTTC.

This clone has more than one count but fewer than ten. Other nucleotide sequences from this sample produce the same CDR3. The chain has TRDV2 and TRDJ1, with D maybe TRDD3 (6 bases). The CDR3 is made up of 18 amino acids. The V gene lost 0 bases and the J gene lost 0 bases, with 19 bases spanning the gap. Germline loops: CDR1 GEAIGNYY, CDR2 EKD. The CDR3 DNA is TGTGCCTGTGACACCTTACGGGGGACGCCGGCGTACACCGATAAACTCATCTTT. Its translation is CACDTLRGTPAYTDKLIF.

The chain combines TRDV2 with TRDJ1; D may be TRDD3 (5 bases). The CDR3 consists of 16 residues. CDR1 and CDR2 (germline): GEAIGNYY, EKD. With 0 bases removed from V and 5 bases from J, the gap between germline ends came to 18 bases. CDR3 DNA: TGTGCCTGTGACACCGTATTGAGTGGGGACAGGGATAAACTCATCTTT. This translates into CACDTVLSGDRDKLIF.

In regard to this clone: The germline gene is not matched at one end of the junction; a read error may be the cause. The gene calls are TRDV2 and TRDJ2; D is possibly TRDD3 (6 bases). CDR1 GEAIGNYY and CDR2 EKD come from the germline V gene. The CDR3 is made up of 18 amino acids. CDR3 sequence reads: CACDPWGPKNALTAQLFF. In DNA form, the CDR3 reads TGTGCCTGTGACCCATGGGGGCCGAAAAATGCTTTAACAGCACAACTCTTCTTT.

The chain's CDR3 is CACDTLTGGYRIADKLIF. CDR3 bases: TGTGCCTGTGACACCCTTACTGGGGGATACCGTATCGCCGATAAACTCATCTTT. The chain links TRDV2 to TRDJ1; TRDD3 matches at 12 bases. This CDR3 region has 18 residues. In germline, CDR1 is GEAIGNYY, CDR2 EKD. V lost 0 bases, J lost 3 bases, and 10 bases stayed unmatched.

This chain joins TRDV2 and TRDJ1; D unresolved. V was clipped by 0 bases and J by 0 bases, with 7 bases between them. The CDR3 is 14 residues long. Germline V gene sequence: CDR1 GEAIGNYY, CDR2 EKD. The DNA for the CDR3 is TGTGCCTGTGACACCCTCCTGTACACCGATAAACTCATCTTT. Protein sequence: CACDTLLYTDKLIF.

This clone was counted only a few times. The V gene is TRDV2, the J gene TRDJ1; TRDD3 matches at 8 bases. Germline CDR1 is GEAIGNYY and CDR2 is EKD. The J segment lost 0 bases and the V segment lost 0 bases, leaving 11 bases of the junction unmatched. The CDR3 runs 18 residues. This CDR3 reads CACDTVGSGGQYTDKLIF. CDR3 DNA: TGTGCCTGTGACACCGTCGGATCTGGGGGACAGTACACCGATAAACTCATCTTT.

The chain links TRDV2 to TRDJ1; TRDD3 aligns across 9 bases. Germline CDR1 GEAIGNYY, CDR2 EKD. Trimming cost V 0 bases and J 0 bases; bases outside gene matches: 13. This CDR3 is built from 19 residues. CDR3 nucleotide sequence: TGTGCCTGTGACACCGTACGTAGACTGGGGGACGCGTACACCGATAAACTCATCTTT. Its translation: CACDTVRRLGDAYTDKLIF.

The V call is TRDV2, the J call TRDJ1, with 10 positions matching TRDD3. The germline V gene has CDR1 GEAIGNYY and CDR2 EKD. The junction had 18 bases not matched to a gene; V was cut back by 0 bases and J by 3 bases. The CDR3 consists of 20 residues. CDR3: CACDTLLRKGGYDSSDKLIF. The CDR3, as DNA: TGTGCCTGTGACACCCTACTCCGAAAGGGGGGATACGACTCGTCCGATAAACTCATCTTT.

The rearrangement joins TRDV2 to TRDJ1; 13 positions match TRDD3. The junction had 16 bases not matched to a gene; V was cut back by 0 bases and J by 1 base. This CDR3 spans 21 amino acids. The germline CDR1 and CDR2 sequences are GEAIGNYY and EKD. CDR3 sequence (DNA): TGTGCCTGTGACACCGTGGGGGGCCGTACTGGGGGATACGCGGGCACCGATAAACTCATCTTT. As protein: CACDTVGGRTGGYAGTDKLIF.

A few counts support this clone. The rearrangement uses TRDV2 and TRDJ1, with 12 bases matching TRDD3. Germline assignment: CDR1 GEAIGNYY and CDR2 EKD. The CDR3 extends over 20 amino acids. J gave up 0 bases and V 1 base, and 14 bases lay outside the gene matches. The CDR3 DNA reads TGTGCCTGTGACACGGTCCTACATCCACTGGGGGATACCCACACCGATAAACTCATCTTT. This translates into CACDTVLHPLGDTHTDKLIF.

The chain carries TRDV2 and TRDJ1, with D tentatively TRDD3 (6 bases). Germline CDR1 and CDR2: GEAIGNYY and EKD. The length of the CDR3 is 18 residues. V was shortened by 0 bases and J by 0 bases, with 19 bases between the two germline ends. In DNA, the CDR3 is TGTGCCTGTGACACCCTGGGGTCTACTAATTCGTACACCGATAAACTCATCTTT. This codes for CACDTLGSTNSYTDKLIF.

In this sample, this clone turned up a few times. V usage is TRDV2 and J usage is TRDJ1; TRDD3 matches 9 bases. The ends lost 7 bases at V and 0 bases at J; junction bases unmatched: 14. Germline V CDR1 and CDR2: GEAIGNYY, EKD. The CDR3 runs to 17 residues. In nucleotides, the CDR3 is TGTGCCTGCGATGCACTTACTGGGGGAATGTACACCGATAAACTCATCTTT. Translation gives CACDALTGGMYTDKLIF.

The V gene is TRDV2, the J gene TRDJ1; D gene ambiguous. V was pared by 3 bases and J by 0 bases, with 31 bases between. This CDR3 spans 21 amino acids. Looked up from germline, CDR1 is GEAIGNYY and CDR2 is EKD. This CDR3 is CACDPLPASEFGEGYTDKLIF. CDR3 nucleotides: TGTGCCTGTGACCCTCTCCCGGCGAGCGAGTTCGGCGAGGGTTACACCGATAAACTCATCTTT.

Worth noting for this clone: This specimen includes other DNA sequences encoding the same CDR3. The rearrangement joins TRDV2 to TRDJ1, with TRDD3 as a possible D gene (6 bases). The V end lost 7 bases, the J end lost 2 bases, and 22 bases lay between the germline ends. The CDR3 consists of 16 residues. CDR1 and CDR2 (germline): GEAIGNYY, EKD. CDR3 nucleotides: TGTGCCTGCGACGCCTTACTGGGTCCAACGACCGATAAACTCATCTTT. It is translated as CACDALLGPTTDKLIF.

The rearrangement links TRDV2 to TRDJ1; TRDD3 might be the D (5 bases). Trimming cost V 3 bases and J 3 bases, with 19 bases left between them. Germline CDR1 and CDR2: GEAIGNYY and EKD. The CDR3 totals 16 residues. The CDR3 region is CACDGLARYKADKLIF. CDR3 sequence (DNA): TGTGCCTGTGACGGCTTAGCGCGATACAAGGCCGATAAACTCATCTTT.

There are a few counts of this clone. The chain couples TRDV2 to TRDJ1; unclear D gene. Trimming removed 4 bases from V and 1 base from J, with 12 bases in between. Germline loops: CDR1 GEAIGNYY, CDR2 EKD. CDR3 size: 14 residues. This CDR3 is CACDVLAGTDKLIF. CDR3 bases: TGTGCCTGTGATGTATTAGCGGGCACCGATAAACTCATCTTT.